These 21 T cell receptor beta chains were all obtained from the same sample, sequenced in a study of PD-L1 blockade in urothelial cancer. Sequenced by immunoSEQ multiplex PCR; TCRdb stores in-frame clones only, minus some. The profile covers approximately 46,000 clones, with about 85% appearing a single time and around 8% taken by the ten largest. Material: PBMCs, obtained around atezolizumab (anti-PD-L1) treatment. These TCRs come from a man aged 55 to 69 with urothelial cancer.

The chain is built from TRBV7-9 and TRBJ2-1, with D perhaps matching TRBD1 (6 bases). The CDR3 has 14 residues. V was shortened by 5 bases and J by 8 bases, with 16 bases between the two germline ends. The germline gives CDR1 SEHNR, CDR2 FQNEAQ (reference sequence). CDR3 amino acids: CASSPEGEYDEQFF. CDR3 DNA: TGTGCCAGCAGCCCCGAGGGGGAGTACGATGAGCAGTTCTTC.

The chain employs TRBV20-1 and TRBJ2-7; the D is unclear. Trimming left V 5 bases short and J 0 bases short, with 5 bases between. This CDR3 is built from 11 residues. CDR1 is DFQATT and CDR2 is SNEGSKA in the germline V gene (reference sequence). The CDR3 DNA is TGCAGTGCTTCTCCCTCCTACGAGCAGTACTTC. Protein product: CSASPSYEQYF.

This chain links TRBV21-1 with TRBJ2-3; the listed D gene, TRBD2, was not tested against the DNA. TRBV21-1 is a pseudogene. CDR3 length: 18 residues. The CDR3 is CASSAPGLAGVSTDTQYF. The CDR3 region has the DNA TGTGCCAGCAGCGCCCCGGGACTAGCGGGGGTAAGCACAGATACGCAGTATTTT.

V is TRBV18 and J is TRBJ1-4, with 7 bases lining up with TRBD1. This CDR3 contains 17 residues. Trimming took 1 base from V and 5 from J; bases not matched to a gene: 10. Germline V lookup: CDR1 KGHSH, CDR2 LQKENI. As DNA, the CDR3 is TGTGCCAGCTCACCACAGGGGGCCAACTCTCCGAATGAAAAACTGTTTTTT. Translated, it gives CASSPQGANSPNEKLFF.

CDR3 coding DNA: TGTGCCAGCAGCTCACTACAGGGGGGCTATGGCTACACCTTC. Its protein product is CASSSLQGGYGYTF. The chain employs TRBV7-2 and TRBJ1-2; 8 nucleotides match TRBD1. Germline V gene lookup returns CDR1 SGHTA and CDR2 FQGNSA. This CDR3 region has 14 residues. The V gene end was trimmed by 4 bases and the J gene end by 4 bases; junction bases not matched to a gene: 5. Based on the CDR3 plus reference TRBV7-2 and TRBJ1-2, the full variable domain is GAGVSQSPSNKVTEKGKDVELRCDPISGHTALYWYRQSLGQGLEFLIYFQGNSAPDKSGLPSDRFSAERTGGSVSTLTIQRTQQEDSAVYLCASSSLQGGYGYTFGSGTRLTVV.

This rearrangement joins TRBV6-5 to TRBJ1-6, with 7 bases identical to TRBD1. Trimming removed 2 bases from V and 7 bases from J; junction bases left unmatched: 5. There are 15 residues in the CDR3. In germline, CDR1 is MNHEY, CDR2 SVGAGI. CDR3 residues: CASSYGGRGNSPLHF. The CDR3 bases are TGTGCCAGCAGTTACGGGGGCAGGGGGAATTCACCCCTCCACTTT.

The chain recombines TRBV6-5 with TRBJ1-2; 7 bases are a match to TRBD1. Germline assignment: CDR1 MNHEY and CDR2 SVGAGI. This CDR3 comprises 13 residues. V shed 2 bases and J 7 bases; nucleotides not matched to a gene: 4. The CDR3 DNA reads TGTGCCAGCAGTTACGGTCAGGGGGGTGGCTACACCTTC. This codes for CASSYGQGGGYTF.

This clone was recorded only once. The chain joins TRBV6-5 to TRBJ1-1; 7 nucleotides align to TRBD1. The CDR3 has 13 amino acids. Germline V gives CDR1 MNHEY, CDR2 SVGAGI. The V gene end was trimmed by 5 bases and the J gene end by 11 bases; junction bases not matched to a gene: 11. Written as DNA, the CDR3 is TGTGCCAGCAGTAAGGGACAGTTGGGGAAGGCTTTCTTT. This codes for CASSKGQLGKAFF.

The chain combines TRBV5-4 with TRBJ2-2, with a tentative D call TRBD1 (6 bases). Germline V CDR1 and CDR2: SGHNT, YYREEE (reference sequence). Trimming removed 4 bases from V and 3 bases from J, with 10 bases in between. The CDR3 sequence is 14 residues long. CDR3 loop: CASSRGGDTGELFF. CDR3 in DNA: TGTGCCAGCAGCCGAGGGGGAGACACCGGGGAGCTGTTTTTT.

The chain links TRBV5-1 to TRBJ2-3, with TRBD2 matching over 12 bases. V shed 4 bases and J 3 bases; nucleotides not matched to a gene: 9. Germline loops: CDR1 SGHRS, CDR2 YFSETQ. The CDR3 is 17 amino acids. Written as DNA, the CDR3 is TGCGCCAGCAGCCGCGGACTAGCGGGGTTCGGAACAGATACGCAGTATTTT. Translation gives CASSRGLAGFGTDTQYF.

The chain carries TRBV30 and TRBJ1-1; TRBD1 is a possible D gene (5 bases). V lost 1 base, J lost 3 bases, and 12 bases lay in between. The CDR3 spans 14 residues. Germline CDR1 and CDR2: GTSNPN and SVGIG (reference sequence). The CDR3 loop is CAWSEPQGYTEAFF. CDR3 nucleotides: TGTGCCTGGAGTGAACCCCAGGGTTACACTGAAGCTTTCTTT. Filled out from reference TRBV30 and TRBJ1-1, the complete variable domain reads SQTIHQWPATLVQPVGSPLSLECTVEGTSNPNLYWYRQAAGRGLQLLFYSVGIGQISSEVPQNLSASRPQDRQFILSSKKLLLSDSGFYLCAWSEPQGYTEAFFGQGTRLTVV.

CDR3 residues: CASSYSREAFF. CDR3 coding DNA: TGTGCCAGCAGTTACTCCCGGGAAGCTTTCTTT. The chain has TRBV6-6 and TRBJ1-1; D unresolved. The CDR3 length is 11 residues. The ends were cut back, 0 bases at V and 8 bases at J, with 4 bases in the middle. The germline CDR1 and CDR2 sequences are MNHNY and SVGAGI (reference sequence).

This clone was observed a single time. This chain joins TRBV6-5 and TRBJ2-1; 7 positions match TRBD1. The CDR3 runs 15 residues. V lost 5 bases to trimming and J lost 4 bases; unmatched junction nucleotides: 8. Germline V CDR1 and CDR2: MNHEY, SVGAGI. CDR3 nucleotides: TGTGCCAGCAGTCGACAGGGCACTCCTTACAATGAGCAGTTCTTC. This codes for CASSRQGTPYNEQFF.

CDR3 nucleotide sequence: TGTGCCAGCAGCGGCCCGGGACAGGGTAACACCGGGGAGCTGTTTTTT. Translated, it gives CASSGPGQGNTGELFF. V gene TRBV9 combines with J gene TRBJ2-2; 9 bases match TRBD1. V lost 3 bases and J lost 2; bases outside the gene matches: 5. The CDR3 loop spans 16 amino acids. Looked up from germline, CDR1 is SGDLS and CDR2 is YYNGEE.

This sequence joins TRBV30 and TRBJ2-5; no firm D call. Germline V gives CDR1 GTSNPN, CDR2 SVGIG (reference sequence). Trimming removed 3 bases from V and 5 bases from J, with 13 bases in between. This CDR3 comprises 13 residues. CDR3 nucleotide sequence: TGTGCCTGGAGCGAAAACATTCAGGAGACCCAGTACTTC. It translates to CAWSENIQETQYF.

The chain couples TRBV28 to TRBJ2-3; a possible D gene is TRBD2 (6 bases). The V end was cut by 5 bases, the J end by 3 bases, with 12 bases between. CDR3 length equals 14 residues. In germline, CDR1 is MDHEN, CDR2 SYDVKM. The CDR3 here is CASSPRLETDTQYF. As DNA, the CDR3 is TGTGCCAGCAGTCCCCGACTAGAAACAGATACGCAGTATTTT.

V is TRBV6-1 and J is TRBJ1-1, with 7 bases matching TRBD1. Germline V gene sequence: CDR1 MNHNS, CDR2 SASEGT. Losses at the gene ends were 11 bases for V and 0 bases for J; bases not matched to a gene: 12. CDR3 length equals 15 residues. In nucleotides, the CDR3 is TGTGCCGGAAGACGAACGGACAGGATGAACACTGAAGCTTTCTTT. The encoded protein is CAGRRTDRMNTEAFF.

The chain combines TRBV9 with TRBJ2-7, with D maybe TRBD1 (6 bases). The CDR3 sequence is 13 residues long. V was cut by 4 bases and J by 2 bases, with 10 bases left in between. The germline CDR1 and CDR2 sequences are SGDLS and YYNGEE. This CDR3 is CASSPGTPYEQYF. CDR3 in DNA: TGTGCCAGCAGCCCGGGGACACCCTACGAGCAGTACTTC. The entire variable domain, with the rest obtained from reference TRBV9 and TRBJ2-7, is as follows: DSGVTQTPKHLITATGQRVTLRCSPRSGDLSVYWYQQSLDQGLQFLIQYYNGEERAKGNILERFSAQQFPDLHSELNLSSLELGDSALYFCASSPGTPYEQYFGPGTRLTVT.

The chain joins TRBV11-3 to TRBJ1-1; TRBD1 agrees at 8 bases. The germline gives CDR1 SGHNT, CDR2 YENEEA. V lost 0 bases, J lost 7 bases, and 1 base stayed unmatched. The CDR3 contains 13 residues. CDR3 nucleotide sequence: TGTGCCAGCAGCTTAGAACAGGGGGGTGAAGCTTTCTTT. Its translation is CASSLEQGGEAFF.

The V call is TRBV9, the J call TRBJ2-7; 8 positions match TRBD1. The CDR3 is made up of 15 amino acids. CDR1 is SGDLS, CDR2 YYNGEE, per germline. With 3 bases clipped from V and 3 bases from J, the junction kept 8 bases outside the gene matches. CDR3 residues: CASSATGVDVYEQYF. As DNA, the CDR3 is TGTGCCAGCAGCGCGACAGGGGTTGACGTCTACGAGCAGTACTTC.

V and J are TRBV6-5 and TRBJ2-7; 11 bases map to TRBD1. The CDR3 is made up of 14 amino acids. V gave up 6 bases and J gave up 5 bases; unmatched junction bases: 6. Germline values: CDR1 MNHEY, CDR2 SVGAGI. The CDR3 loop is CASSRRTGGHEQYF. In DNA form, the CDR3 reads TGTGCCAGCAGCCGTCGGACAGGGGGCCACGAGCAGTACTTC.